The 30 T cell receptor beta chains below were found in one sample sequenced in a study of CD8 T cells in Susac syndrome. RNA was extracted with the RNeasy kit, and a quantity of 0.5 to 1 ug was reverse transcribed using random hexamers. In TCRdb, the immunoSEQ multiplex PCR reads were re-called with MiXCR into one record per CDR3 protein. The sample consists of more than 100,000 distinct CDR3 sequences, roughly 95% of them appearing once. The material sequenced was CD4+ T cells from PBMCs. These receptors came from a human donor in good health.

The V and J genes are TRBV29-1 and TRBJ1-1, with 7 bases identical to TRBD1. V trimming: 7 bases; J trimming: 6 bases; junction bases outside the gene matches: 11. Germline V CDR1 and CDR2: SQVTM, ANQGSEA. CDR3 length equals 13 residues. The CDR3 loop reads CSATLAGTAEAFF. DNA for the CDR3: TGCAGCGCCACCCTAGCAGGGACAGCTGAAGCTTTCTTT.

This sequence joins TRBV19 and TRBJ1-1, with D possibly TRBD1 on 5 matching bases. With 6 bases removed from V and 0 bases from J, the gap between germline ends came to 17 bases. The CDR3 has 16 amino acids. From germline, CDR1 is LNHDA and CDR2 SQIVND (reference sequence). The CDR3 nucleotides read TGTGCCAGTAGCACTCATCTCGGGGGAATGAACACTGAAGCTTTCTTT. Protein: CASSTHLGGMNTEAFF.

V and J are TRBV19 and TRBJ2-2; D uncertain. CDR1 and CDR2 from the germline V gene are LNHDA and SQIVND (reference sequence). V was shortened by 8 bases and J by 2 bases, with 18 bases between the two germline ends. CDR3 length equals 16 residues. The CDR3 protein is CASHLFGKTNTGELFF. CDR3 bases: TGTGCCAGTCACCTATTCGGCAAGACAAACACCGGGGAGCTGTTTTTT.

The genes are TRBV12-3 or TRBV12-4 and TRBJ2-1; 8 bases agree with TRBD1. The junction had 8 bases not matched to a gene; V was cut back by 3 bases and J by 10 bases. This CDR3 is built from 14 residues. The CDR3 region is CASSLADRDQEQFF. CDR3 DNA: TGTGCCAGCAGTTTGGCGGACAGGGACCAAGAGCAGTTCTTC.

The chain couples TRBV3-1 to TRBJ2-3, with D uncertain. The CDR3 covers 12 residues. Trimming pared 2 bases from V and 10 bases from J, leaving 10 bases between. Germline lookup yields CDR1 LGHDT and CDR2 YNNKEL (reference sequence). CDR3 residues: CASSQPHSAQYF. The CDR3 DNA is TGTGCCAGCAGCCAACCCCATTCGGCGCAGTATTTT.

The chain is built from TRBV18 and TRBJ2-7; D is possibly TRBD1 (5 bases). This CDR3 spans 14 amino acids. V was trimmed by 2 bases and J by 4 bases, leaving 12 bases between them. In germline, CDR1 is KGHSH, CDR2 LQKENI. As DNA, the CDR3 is TGTGCCAGCTCACCAAGGCCCAAGGGGTACGAGCAGTACTTC. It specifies CASSPRPKGYEQYF.

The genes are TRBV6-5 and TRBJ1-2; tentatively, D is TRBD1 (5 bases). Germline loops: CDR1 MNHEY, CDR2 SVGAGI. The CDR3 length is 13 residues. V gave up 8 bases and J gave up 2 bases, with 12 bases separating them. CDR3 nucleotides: TGTGCCAGCGGGGCCACCACGAACTATGGCTACACCTTC. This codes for CASGATTNYGYTF.

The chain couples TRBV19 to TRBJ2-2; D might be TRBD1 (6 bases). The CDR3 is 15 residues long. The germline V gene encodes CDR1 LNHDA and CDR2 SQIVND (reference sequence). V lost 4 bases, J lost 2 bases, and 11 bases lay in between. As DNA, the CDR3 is TGTGCCAGTAGTAAGGACAGAGCCAACACCGGGGAGCTGTTTTTT. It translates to CASSKDRANTGELFF.

CDR3 residues: CASTLENGAGELFF. The CDR3 DNA sequence: TGTGCCAGCACACTAGAAAATGGGGCCGGGGAGCTGTTTTTT. The chain has TRBV2 and TRBJ2-2; perhaps TRBD2 as D (5 bases). V was pared by 7 bases and J by 6 bases, with 15 bases between. CDR1 and CDR2 (germline): SNHLY, FYNNEI. The length of the CDR3 is 14 residues.

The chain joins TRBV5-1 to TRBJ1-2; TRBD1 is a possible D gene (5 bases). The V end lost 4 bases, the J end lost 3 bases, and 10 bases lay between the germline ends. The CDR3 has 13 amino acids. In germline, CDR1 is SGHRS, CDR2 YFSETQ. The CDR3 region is CASSGDGDYGYTF. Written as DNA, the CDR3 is TGCGCCAGCAGCGGGGACGGTGACTATGGCTACACCTTC. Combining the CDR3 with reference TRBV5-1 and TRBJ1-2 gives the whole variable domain KAGVTQTPRYLIKTRGQQVTLSCSPISGHRSVSWYQQTPGQGLQFLFEYFSETQRNKGNFPGRFSGRQFSNSRSEMNVSTLELGDSALYLCASSGDGDYGYTFGSGTRLTVV.

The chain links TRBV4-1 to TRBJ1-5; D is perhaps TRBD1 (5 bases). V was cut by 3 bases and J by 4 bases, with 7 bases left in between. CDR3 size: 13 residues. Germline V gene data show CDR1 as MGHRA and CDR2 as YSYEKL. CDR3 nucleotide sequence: TGCGCCAGCAGCCATGGGGGAAATCAGCCCCAGCATTTT. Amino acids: CASSHGGNQPQHF.

CDR3 sequence reads: CASSPRSLGETQYF. CDR3 nucleotide sequence: TGTGCCAGCTCACCTAGGAGCCTCGGGGAGACCCAGTACTTC. The genes are TRBV18 and TRBJ2-5; D ambiguous. Germline V gene lookup returns CDR1 KGHSH and CDR2 LQKENI. Trimming took off 3 bases at V and 5 bases at J, with 13 bases between the two ends. The CDR3 is made up of 14 amino acids.

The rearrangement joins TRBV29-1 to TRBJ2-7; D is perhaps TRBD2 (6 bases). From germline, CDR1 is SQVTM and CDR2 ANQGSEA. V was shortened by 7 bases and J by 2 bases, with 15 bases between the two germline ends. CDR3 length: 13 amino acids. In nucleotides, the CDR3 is TGCAGCGCTGGAGGGCTAGGGGCCTACGAGCAGTACTTC. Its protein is CSAGGLGAYEQYF.

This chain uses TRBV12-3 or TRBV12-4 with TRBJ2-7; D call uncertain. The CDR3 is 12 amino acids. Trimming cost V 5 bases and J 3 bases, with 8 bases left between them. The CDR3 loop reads CASSPHYYEQYF. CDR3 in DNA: TGTGCCAGCAGTCCCCATTACTACGAGCAGTACTTC.

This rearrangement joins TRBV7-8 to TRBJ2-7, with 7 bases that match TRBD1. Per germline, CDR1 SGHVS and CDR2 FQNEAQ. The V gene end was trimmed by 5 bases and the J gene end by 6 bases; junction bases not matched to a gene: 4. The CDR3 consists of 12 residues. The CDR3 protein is CASSRDRAEQYF. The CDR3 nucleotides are TGTGCCAGCAGCCGCGACAGGGCCGAGCAGTACTTC.

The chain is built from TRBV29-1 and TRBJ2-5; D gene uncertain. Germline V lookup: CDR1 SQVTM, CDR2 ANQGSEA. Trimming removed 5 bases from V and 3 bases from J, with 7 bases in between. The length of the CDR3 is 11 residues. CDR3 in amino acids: CSVIREETQYF. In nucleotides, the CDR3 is TGCAGCGTTATTAGAGAAGAGACCCAGTACTTC.

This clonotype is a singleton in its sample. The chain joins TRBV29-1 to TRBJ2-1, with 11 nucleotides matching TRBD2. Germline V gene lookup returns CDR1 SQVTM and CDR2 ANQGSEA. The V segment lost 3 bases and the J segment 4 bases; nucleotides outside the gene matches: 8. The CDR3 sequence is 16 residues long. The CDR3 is CSVDAASGRKYNEQFF. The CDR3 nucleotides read TGCAGCGTTGACGCGGCTAGCGGGAGGAAATACAATGAGCAGTTCTTC.

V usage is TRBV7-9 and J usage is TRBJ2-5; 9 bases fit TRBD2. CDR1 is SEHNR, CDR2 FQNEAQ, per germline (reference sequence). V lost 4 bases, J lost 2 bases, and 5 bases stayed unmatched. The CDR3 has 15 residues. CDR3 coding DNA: TGTGCCAGCAGCTACCTAGCGGGACGACAAGAGACCCAGTACTTC. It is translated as CASSYLAGRQETQYF.

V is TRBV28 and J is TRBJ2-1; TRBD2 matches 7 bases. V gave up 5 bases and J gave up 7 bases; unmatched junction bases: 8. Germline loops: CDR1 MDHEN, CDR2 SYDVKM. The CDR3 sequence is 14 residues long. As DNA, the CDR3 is TGTGCCAGCAGTGAGCGGGGAAGCAGGAATGAGCAGTTCTTC. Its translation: CASSERGSRNEQFF.

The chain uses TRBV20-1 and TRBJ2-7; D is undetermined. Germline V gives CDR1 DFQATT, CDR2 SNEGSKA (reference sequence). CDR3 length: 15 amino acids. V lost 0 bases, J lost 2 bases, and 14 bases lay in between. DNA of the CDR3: TGCAGTGCTAGAGATCTGGGAAACCTGGCCTACGAGCAGTACTTC. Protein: CSARDLGNLAYEQYF.

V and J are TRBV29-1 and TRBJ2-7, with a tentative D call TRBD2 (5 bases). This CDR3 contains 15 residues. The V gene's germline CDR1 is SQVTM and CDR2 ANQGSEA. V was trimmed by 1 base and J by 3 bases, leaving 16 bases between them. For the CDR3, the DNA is TGCAGCGTTGAAGGTGGCCGACCGGGGAGCTACGAGCAGTACTTC. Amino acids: CSVEGGRPGSYEQYF.

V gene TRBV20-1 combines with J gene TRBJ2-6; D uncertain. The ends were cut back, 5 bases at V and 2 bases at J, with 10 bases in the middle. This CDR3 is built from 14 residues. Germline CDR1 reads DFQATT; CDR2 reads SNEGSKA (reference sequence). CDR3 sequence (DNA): TGCAGTGCTCGACCCCAGCCTGGGGCCAACGTCCTGACTTTC. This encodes CSARPQPGANVLTF.

CDR3 protein: CASSPLAPGELFF. CDR3 nucleotides: TGTGCCAGCAGCCCACTAGCGCCTGGGGAGCTGTTTTTT. This chain links TRBV3-1 with TRBJ2-2, with 7 positions matching TRBD2. The CDR3 runs 13 residues. Looked up from germline, CDR1 is LGHDT and CDR2 is YNNKEL (reference sequence). V lost 4 bases to trimming and J lost 8 bases; unmatched junction nucleotides: 4. Supplemented by reference TRBV3-1 and TRBJ2-2, the full variable domain reads DTAVSQTPKYLVTQMGNDKSIKCEQNLGHDTMYWYKQDSKKFLKIMFSYNNKELIINETVPNRFSPKSPDKAHLNLHINSLELGDSAVYFCASSPLAPGELFFGEGSRLTVL.

The DNA of the CDR3 is TGTGCCAGTAGTATGCTGGTAGCGGGAGACAATGAGCAGTTCTTC. Translation: CASSMLVAGDNEQFF. V gene TRBV19 combines with J gene TRBJ2-1; 9 bases line up with TRBD2. V lost 3 bases to trimming and J lost 5 bases; unmatched junction nucleotides: 5. The V gene's germline CDR1 is LNHDA and CDR2 SQIVND (reference sequence). The CDR3 contains 15 residues. The entire variable domain, with the rest obtained from reference TRBV19 and TRBJ2-1, is as follows: DGGITQSPKYLFRKEGQNVTLSCEQNLNHDAMYWYRQDPGQGLRLIYYSQIVNDFQKGDIAEGYSVSREKKESFPLTVTSAQKNPTAFYLCASSMLVAGDNEQFFGPGTRLTVL.

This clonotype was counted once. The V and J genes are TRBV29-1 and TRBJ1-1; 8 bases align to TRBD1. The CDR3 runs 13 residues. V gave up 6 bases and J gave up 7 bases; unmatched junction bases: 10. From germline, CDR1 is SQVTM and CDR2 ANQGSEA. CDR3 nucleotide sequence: TGCAGCGTCGCTCGACAGGGGAGGAGTGAAGCTTTCTTT. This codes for CSVARQGRSEAFF. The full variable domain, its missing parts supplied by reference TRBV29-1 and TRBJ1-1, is SAVISQKPSRDICQRGTSLTIQCQVDSQVTMMFWYRQQPGQSLTLIATANQGSEATYESGFVIDKFPISRPNLTFSTLTVSNMSPEDSSIYLCSVARQGRSEAFFGQGTRLTVV.

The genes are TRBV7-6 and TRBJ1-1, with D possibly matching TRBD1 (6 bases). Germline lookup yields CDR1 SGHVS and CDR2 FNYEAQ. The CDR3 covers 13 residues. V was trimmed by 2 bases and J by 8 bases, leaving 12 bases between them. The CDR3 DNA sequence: TGTGCCAGCAGCTTATCGAAGGGGGGAGAAGCTTTCTTT. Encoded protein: CASSLSKGGEAFF. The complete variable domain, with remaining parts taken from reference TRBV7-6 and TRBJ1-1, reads GAGVSQSPRYKVTKRGQDVALRCDPISGHVSLYWYRQALGQGPEFLTYFNYEAQQDKSGLPNDRFSAERPEGSISTLTIQRTEQRDSAMYRCASSLSKGGEAFFGQGTRLTVV.

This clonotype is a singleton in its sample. The CDR3 sequence is CASRRDQGDNQPQHF. CDR3 in DNA: TGTGCCAGCAGGCGCGACCAGGGGGACAATCAGCCCCAGCATTTT. The chain carries TRBV12-3 or TRBV12-4 and TRBJ1-5, with 7 bases identical to TRBD1. V dropped 6 bases and J dropped 3; count of bases not matched to a gene: 8. This CDR3 has 15 residues.

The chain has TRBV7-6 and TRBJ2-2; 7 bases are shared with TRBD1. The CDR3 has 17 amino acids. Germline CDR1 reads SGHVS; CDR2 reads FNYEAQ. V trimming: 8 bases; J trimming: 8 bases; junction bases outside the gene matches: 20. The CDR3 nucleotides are TGTGCCAGCTCCCAGGGCCGCGAATCAGGGGGACCGGGGGAGCTGTTTTTT. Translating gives CASSQGRESGGPGELFF.

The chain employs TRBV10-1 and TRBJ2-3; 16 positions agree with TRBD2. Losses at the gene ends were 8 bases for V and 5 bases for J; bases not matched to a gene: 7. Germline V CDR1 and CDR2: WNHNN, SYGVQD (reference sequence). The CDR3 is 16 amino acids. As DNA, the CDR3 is TGCGCCAGCTCCGTGGGACTAGCGGGAGGGCAAGATACGCAGTATTTT. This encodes CASSVGLAGGQDTQYF.

CDR3 protein: CASSVGQGTSEQYF. CDR3 DNA: TGTGCCAGCAGCGTGGGACAGGGAACGAGCGAGCAGTACTTC. V and J are TRBV9 and TRBJ2-7, with 9 nucleotides matching TRBD1. The CDR3 is 14 amino acids. J was trimmed by 6 bases and V by 2 bases; bases with no gene match: 6. Germline CDR1 reads SGDLS; CDR2 reads YYNGEE.